This T cell receptor (beta chain) was sequenced during a study of immune evolution from preneoplasia to lung adenocarcinoma. Between about 2014 and 2018, patients underwent resection in Japan or China. Sequenced by immunoSEQ multiplex PCR; TCRdb stores in-frame clones only, minus some. The sample includes tens of thousands of clones, roughly 74% of them seen just once. CDR3 length: 11 amino acids. Germline V gene data show CDR1 as MDHEN and CDR2 as SYDVKM. V lost 7 bases to trimming and J lost 8 bases, with 11 bases between them. This TCR came from a person between 55 and 70 years old with lung adenocarcinoma. The V and J genes are TRBV28 and TRBJ1-2; D not resolved. Sample: FFPE invasive lung adenocarcinoma tissue. This chain's CDR3 is CASTSRIGYTF. DNA for the CDR3: TGTGCCAGCACCTCCAGGATAGGCTACACCTTC.